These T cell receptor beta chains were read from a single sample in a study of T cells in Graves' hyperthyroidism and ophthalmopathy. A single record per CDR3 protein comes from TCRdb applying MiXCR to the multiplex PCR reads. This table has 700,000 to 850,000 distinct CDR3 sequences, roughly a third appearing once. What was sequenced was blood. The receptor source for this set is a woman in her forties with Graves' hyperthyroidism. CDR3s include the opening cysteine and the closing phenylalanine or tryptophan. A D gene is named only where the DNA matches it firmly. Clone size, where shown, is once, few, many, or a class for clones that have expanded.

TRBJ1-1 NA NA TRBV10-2 TGCGCCAGCAGCCAAGATCTCTACACCCTAAGGACTGAAGCTTTCTTT CASSQDLYTLRTEAFF
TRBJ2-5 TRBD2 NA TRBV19 TGTGCCAGTAGTATAGGTTCTAGCGGCGCTTCGGAGACCCAGTACTTC CASSIGSSGASETQYF
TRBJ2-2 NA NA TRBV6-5 TGTGCCAGCAGTTACTCCCAAGGGAATCAGGACACCGGGGAGCTGTTTTTT CASSYSQGNQDTGELFF
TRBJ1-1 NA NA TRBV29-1 TGCAGCGTTGAATGGGGGGACCTGCCCACTGAAGCTTTCTTT CSVEWGDLPTEAFF
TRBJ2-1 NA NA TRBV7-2 TGTGCCAGCAGCCAAACTAGCTCCTACAATGAGCAGTTCTTC CASSQTSSYNEQFF
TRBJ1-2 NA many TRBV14 TGTGCCAGCAGCCAAGATCTATACGGTGGCTACACCTTC CASSQDLYGGYTF
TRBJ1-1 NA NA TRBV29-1 TGCAGCGTTGACGACGGGGGTCAACCTGAAGCTTTCTTT CSVDDGGQPEAFF
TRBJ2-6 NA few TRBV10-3 TGTGCCATCAGCGTGGCCAACGTCCTGACTTTC CAISVANVLTF
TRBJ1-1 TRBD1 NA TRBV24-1 TGTGCCACCAGTGATTCGACAGGGACGAGCACTGAAGCTTTCTTT CATSDSTGTSTEAFF
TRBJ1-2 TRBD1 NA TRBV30 TGTGCCTCCAGGAGGGGGCTTGACTACACCTTC CASRRGLDYTF
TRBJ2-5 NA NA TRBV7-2 TGTGCCAGCAGCTCCGGTTGGGGGCAAGAGACCCAGCACTTC CASSSGWGQETQHF
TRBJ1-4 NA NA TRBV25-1 TGTGCCACCCTAGGGGGGGGCTTAACTGAAAAACTGTTTTTT CATLGGGLTEKLFF
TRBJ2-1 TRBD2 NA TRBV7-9 TGTGCCAGCAGCTTGGGACTAGCGGGAGTCGAGCAGTTCTTC CASSLGLAGVEQFF
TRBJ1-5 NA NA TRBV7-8 TGCGCCAGCAGCCAAGTGGCAACAGGGTTGGATCAGCCCCAGCATTTT CASSQVATGLDQPQHF
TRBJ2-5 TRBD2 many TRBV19 TGTGCCAGTAGTTCTATAGCGGGACGAGAGACCCAGTACTTC CASSSIAGRETQYF
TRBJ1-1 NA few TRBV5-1 TGCGCCAGCAGATTGACGGGGGCGCCGGACACTGAAGCTTTCTTT CASRLTGAPDTEAFF
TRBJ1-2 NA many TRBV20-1 TGCAGTGCACGAGAGCGGACGGAGCGTACATATGGCTACACCTTC CSARERTERTYGYTF
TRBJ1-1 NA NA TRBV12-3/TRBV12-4 TGTGCCAGCAGTTACCCTGCTACTGCGAACACTGAAGCTTTCTTT CASSYPATANTEAFF
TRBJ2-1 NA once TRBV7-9 TGTGCCAGCAGCTTCTCAGAGGCGGATGAGCAGTTCTTC CASSFSEADEQFF
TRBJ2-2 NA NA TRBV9 TGTGCCAGCAGCCAAGATCCTCACGGCGCGTGGGATACCGGGGAGCTGTTTTTT CASSQDPHGAWDTGELFF
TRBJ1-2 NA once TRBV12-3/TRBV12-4 TGTGCCAGCAGTTTAGCGGAGGGGTCCTTTCCAGGCTTC CASSLAEGSFPGF
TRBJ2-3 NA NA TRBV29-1 TGCAGCGTTGTAAGGGGTGCCCCAGATACGCAGTATTTT CSVVRGAPDTQYF
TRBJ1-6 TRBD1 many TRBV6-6 TGTGCCAGTTCGATGGGACAGGGAAATTCACCCCTCCACTTT CASSMGQGNSPLHF
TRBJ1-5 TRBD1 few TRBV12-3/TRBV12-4 TGTGCCAGCAGTCGATCCGGGACAGGGGGATGGCCCCAGCATTTT CASSRSGTGGWPQHF
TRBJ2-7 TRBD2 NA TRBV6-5 TGTGCCAGCAGTTTAGGTCAGCAAGCGGGAGGTATCTACGAGCAGTACTTC CASSLGQQAGGIYEQYF
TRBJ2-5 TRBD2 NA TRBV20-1 TGCAGTGCTATGGGACTAGCGGGGGCACGCGGACAGGAGACCCAGTACTTC CSAMGLAGARGQETQYF
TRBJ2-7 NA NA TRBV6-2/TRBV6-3 TGTGCCAGCAGTCCTGGTCTTTTTGACGGGCAGTACTTC CASSPGLFDGQYF
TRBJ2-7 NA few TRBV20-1 TGCAGTGCTAGGGGTCCGGGACTCTCATACTACGAGCAGTACTTC CSARGPGLSYYEQYF
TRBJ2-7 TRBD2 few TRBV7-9 TGTGCCAGCAGCTTAGAGACTAGCTTGAGCGAGCAGTACTTC CASSLETSLSEQYF
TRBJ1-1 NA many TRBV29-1 TGCAGCGCCCGGACGTCGCTAGACACTGAAGCTTTCTTT CSARTSLDTEAFF
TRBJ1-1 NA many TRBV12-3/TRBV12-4 TGTGCCAGCAGTTTCCTGACAGGGAACACTGAAGCTTTCTTT CASSFLTGNTEAFF